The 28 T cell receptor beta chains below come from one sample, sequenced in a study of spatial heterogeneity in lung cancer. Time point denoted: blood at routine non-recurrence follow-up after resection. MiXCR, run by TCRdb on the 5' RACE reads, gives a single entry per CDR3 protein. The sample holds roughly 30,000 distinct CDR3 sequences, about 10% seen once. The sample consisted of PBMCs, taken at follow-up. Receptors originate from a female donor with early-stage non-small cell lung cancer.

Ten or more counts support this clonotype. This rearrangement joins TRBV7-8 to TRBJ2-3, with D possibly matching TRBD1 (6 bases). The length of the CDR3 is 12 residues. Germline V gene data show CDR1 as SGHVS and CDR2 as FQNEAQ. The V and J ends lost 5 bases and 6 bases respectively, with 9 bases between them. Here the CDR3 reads CASSPGVDTQYF. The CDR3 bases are TGTGCCAGCAGCCCAGGGGTTGATACGCAGTATTTT. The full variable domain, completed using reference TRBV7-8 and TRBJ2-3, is GAGVSQSPRYKVAKRGQDVALRCDPISGHVSLFWYQQALGQGPEFLTYFQNEAQLDKSGLPSDRFFAERPEGSVSTLKIQRTQQEDSAVYLCASSPGVDTQYFGPGTRLTVL.

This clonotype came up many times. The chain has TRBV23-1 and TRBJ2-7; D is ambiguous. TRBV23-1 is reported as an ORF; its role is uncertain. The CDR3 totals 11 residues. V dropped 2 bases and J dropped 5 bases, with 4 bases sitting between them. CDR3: CASSQPHEQYF. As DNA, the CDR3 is TGCGCCAGCAGTCAACCACACGAGCAGTACTTC.

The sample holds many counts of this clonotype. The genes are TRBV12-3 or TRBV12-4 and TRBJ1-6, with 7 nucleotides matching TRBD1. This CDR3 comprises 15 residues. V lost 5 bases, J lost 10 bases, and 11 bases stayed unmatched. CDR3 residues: CASSRGQLPRSPLHF. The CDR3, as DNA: TGTGCCAGCAGTAGGGGACAGCTCCCCAGGTCACCCCTCCACTTT.

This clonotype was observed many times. In nucleotides, the CDR3 is TGTGCCAGCAGCCTAACAAGCTCTGGGGCCAACGTCCTGACTTTC. Protein product: CASSLTSSGANVLTF. The J gene is TRBJ2-6, the V gene TRBV6-5, with D unclear. In germline, CDR1 is MNHEY, CDR2 SVGAGI. The CDR3 totals 15 residues. V was clipped by 6 bases and J by 0 bases, with 9 bases between them.

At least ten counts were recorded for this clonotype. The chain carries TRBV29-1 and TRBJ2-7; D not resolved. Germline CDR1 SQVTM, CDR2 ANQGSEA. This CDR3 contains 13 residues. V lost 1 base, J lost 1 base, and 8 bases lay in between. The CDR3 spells CSVEGRTSYEQYF. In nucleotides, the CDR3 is TGCAGCGTTGAAGGTCGCACGTCCTACGAGCAGTACTTC.

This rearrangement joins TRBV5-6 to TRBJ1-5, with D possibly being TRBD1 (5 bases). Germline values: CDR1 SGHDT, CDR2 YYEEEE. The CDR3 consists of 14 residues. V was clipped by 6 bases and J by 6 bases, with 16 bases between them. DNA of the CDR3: TGTGCCAGCACCAAGGTGGGGGATACTCAGCCCCAGCATTTT. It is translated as CASTKVGDTQPQHF.

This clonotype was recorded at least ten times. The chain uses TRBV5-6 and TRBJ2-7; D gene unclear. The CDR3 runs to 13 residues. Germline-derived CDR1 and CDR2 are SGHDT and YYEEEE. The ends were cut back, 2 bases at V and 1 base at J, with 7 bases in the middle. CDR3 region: CASSFGSSYEQYF. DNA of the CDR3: TGTGCCAGCAGCTTCGGCAGTTCCTACGAGCAGTACTTC.

The CDR3 coding sequence is TGCGCCAGCAGCTGGGGACTAGCGGTTCTCTACGAGCAGTACTTC. It translates to CASSWGLAVLYEQYF. The chain carries TRBV5-1 and TRBJ2-7, with TRBD2 identical over 11 bases. This CDR3 is 15 amino acids long. Germline trimming cut 3 bases from V and 3 bases from J; bases unmatched to any gene: 5. The germline CDR1 and CDR2 sequences are SGHRS and YFSETQ.

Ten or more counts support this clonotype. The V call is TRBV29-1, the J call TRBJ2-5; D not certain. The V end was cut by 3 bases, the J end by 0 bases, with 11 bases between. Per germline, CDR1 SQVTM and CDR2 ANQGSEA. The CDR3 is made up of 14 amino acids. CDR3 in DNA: TGCAGCGTTGAGGGTGCGACGTACCAAGAGACCCAGTACTTC. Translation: CSVEGATYQETQYF.

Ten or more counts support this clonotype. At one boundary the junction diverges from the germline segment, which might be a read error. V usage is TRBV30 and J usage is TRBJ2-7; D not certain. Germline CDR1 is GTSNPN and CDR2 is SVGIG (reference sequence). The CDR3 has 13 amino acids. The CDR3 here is CAWSVGRSSEQYF. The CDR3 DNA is TGTGCCTGGAGTGTAGGCCGGTCCTCCGAGCAGTACTTC.

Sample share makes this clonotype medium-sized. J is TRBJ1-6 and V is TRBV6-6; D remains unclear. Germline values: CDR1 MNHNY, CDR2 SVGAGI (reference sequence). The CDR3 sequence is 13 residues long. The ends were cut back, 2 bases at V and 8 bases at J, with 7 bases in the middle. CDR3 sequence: CASSYTADSPLHF. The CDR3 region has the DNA TGTGCCAGCAGTTACACAGCGGATTCACCCCTCCACTTT.

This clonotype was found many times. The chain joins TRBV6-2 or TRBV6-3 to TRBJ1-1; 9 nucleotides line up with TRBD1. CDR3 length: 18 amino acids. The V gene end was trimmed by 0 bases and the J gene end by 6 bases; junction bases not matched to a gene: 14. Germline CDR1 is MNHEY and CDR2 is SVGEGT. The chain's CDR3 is CASSYSPNRGQRFAEAFF. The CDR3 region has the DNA TGTGCCAGCAGTTACTCCCCTAACAGGGGGCAAAGGTTCGCTGAAGCTTTCTTT.

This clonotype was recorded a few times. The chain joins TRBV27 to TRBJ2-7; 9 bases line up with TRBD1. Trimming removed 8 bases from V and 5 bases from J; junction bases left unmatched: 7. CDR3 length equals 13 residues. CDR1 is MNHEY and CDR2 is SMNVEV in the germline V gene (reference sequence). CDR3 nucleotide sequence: TGTGCCAGCCGTCGGACAGGGGCACACGAGCAGTACTTC. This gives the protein CASRRTGAHEQYF.

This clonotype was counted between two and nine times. The CDR3 reads CASSYSTESYNEQFF. The CDR3 nucleotides are TGTGCCAGCAGTTACTCGACAGAGTCCTACAATGAGCAGTTCTTC. The V and J genes are TRBV6-5 and TRBJ2-1; a weak D match, TRBD1 (5 bases). The V and J ends lost 0 bases and 1 base respectively, with 7 bases between them. The CDR3 has 15 amino acids. Germline V gene sequence: CDR1 MNHEY, CDR2 SVGAGI.

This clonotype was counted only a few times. Here the CDR3 reads CSARYIAEQFF. DNA for the CDR3: TGCAGTGCTAGGTATATTGCTGAGCAGTTCTTC. This chain connects TRBV20-1 to TRBJ2-1; D is unclear. V was cut by 3 bases and J by 9 bases, with 9 bases left in between. Per germline, CDR1 DFQATT and CDR2 SNEGSKA (reference sequence). The CDR3 is made up of 11 amino acids.

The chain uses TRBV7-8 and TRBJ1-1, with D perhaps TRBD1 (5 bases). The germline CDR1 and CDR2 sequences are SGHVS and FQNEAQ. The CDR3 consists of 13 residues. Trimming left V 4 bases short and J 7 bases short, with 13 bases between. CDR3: CASSSRDVYEAFF. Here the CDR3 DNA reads TGTGCCAGCAGCTCAAGGGACGTCTATGAAGCTTTCTTT.

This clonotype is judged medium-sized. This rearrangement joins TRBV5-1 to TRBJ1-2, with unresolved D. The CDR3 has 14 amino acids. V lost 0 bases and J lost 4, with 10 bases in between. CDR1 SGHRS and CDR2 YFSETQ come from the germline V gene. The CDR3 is CASSLGPRSYGYTF. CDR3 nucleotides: TGCGCCAGCAGCTTGGGCCCCCGCAGCTATGGCTACACCTTC.

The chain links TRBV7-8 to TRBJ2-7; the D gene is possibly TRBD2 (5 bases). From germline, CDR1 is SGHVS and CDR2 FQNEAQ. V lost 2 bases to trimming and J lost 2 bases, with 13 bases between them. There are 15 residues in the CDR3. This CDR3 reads CASSLRAALAYEQYV. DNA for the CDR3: TGTGCCAGCAGCTTACGAGCGGCCCTGGCCTACGAGCAGTACGTC.

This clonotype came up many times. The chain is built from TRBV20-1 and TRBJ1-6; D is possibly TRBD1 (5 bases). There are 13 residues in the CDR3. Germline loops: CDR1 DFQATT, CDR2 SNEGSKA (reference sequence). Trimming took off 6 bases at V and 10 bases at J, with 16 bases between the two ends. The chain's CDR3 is CSAPEQGGSPLHF. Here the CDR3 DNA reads TGCAGTGCACCGGAGCAGGGAGGATCACCCCTCCACTTT.

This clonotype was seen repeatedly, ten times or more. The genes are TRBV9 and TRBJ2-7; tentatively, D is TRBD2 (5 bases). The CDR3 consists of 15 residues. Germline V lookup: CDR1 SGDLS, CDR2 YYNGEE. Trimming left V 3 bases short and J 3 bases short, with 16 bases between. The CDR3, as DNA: TGTGCCAGCAGCGGAACCCCCGACGGGGACTACGAGCAGTACTTC. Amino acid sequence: CASSGTPDGDYEQYF.

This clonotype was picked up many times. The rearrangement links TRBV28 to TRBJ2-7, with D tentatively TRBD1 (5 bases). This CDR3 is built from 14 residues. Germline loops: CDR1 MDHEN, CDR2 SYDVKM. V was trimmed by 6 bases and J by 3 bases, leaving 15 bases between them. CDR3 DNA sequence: TGTGCCAGCAGGGTCCCTGGGCAGGGCTACGAGCAGTACTTC. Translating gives CASRVPGQGYEQYF.

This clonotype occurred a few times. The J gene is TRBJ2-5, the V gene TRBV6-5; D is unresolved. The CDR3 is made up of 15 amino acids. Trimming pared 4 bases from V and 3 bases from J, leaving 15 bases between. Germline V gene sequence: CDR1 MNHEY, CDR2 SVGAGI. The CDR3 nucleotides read TGTGCCAGCAGTTCCAGCTGGGGTTCCAAAGAGACCCAGTACTTC. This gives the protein CASSSSWGSKETQYF.

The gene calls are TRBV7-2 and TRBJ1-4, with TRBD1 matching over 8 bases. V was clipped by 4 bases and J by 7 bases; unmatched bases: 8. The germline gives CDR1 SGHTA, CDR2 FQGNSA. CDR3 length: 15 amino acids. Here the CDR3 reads CASSSLIGQGEKLFF. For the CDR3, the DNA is TGTGCCAGCAGCTCATTGATCGGACAGGGTGAAAAACTGTTTTTT. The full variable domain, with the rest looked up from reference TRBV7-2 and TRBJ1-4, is GAGVSQSPSNKVTEKGKDVELRCDPISGHTALYWYRQSLGQGLEFLIYFQGNSAPDKSGLPSDRFSAERTGGSVSTLTIQRTQQEDSAVYLCASSSLIGQGEKLFFGSGTQLSVL.

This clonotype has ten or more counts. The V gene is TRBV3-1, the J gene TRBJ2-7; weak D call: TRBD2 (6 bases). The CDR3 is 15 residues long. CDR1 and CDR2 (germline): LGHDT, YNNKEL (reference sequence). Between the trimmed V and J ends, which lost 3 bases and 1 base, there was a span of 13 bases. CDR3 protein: CASSQEAGTSYEQYF. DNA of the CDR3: TGTGCCAGCAGCCAGGAAGCAGGGACTTCCTACGAGCAGTACTTC.

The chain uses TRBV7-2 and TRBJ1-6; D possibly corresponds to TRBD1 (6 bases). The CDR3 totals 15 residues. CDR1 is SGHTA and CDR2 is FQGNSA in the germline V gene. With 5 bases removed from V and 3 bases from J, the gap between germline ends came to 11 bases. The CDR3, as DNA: TGTGCCAGCAGCGGACAGAAACACTATAATTCACCCCTCCACTTT. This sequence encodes CASSGQKHYNSPLHF.

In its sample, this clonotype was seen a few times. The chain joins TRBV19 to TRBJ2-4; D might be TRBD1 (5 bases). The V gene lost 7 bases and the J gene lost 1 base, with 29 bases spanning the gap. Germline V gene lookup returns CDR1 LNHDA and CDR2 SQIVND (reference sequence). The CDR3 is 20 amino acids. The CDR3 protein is CASTPHRPADQVVAKNIQYF. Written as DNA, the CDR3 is TGTGCCAGTACCCCGCACAGGCCCGCCGATCAAGTGGTGGCCAAAAACATTCAGTACTTC.

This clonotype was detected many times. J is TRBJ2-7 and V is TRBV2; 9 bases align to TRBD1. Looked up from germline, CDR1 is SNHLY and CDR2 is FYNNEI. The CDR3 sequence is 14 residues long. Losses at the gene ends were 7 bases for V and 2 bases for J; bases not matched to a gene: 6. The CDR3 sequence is CASMNRGPPYEQYF. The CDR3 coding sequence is TGTGCCAGCATGAACAGGGGGCCCCCCTACGAGCAGTACTTC.

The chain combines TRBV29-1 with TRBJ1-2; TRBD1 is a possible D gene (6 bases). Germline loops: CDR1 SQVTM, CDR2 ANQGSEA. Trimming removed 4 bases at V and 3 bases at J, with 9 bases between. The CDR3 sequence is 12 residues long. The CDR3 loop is CSVVTGDYGYTF. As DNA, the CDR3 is TGCAGCGTTGTGACAGGAGACTATGGCTACACCTTC. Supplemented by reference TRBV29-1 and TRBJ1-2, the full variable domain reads SAVISQKPSRDICQRGTSLTIQCQVDSQVTMMFWYRQQPGQSLTLIATANQGSEATYESGFVIDKFPISRPNLTFSTLTVSNMSPEDSSIYLCSVVTGDYGYTFGSGTRLTVV.